The entry below describes one T cell receptor beta chain. This clonotype occurred many times. No cognate antigen has been identified for it. Per-base qualities were not stored, and no clone one base away is much larger. To synthesize cDNA, template-switch 5'RACE was performed with a primer carrying a 10-nucleotide random unique molecular identifier so that each TCR transcript was tagged. Each sequencing run produced over 160 million TCR-beta sequences covering 15-18 subjects. The RNeasy kit was used to extract total RNA. The KAPA Real-time Library Amplification kit was used to amplify TCR-beta VDJ regions with primers targeting the TCR constant region and the 5'RACE anchor. A first PCR added sample indexes and Illumina adaptors, and a second PCR then raised library yield. The roughly 650 bp TCR product was size-selected on a 2% E-gel SizeSelection system after Ampure bead purification. Library quality was checked on a Bioanalyzer, concentration was measured with Qubit, and libraries were quantified with the Kapa Library Quantification kit before pooling. Libraries were sequenced paired-end 2 x 150 bp on an Illumina HiSeq 2500. To increase sequence diversity, about 25-31% phiX was spiked into each library pool. In the source study's methods: Quality-filtered reads were processed with the UMI-based MiGEC pipeline, and over 90% of raw TCR sequences were removed by the MiGEC pipeline during error correction. VDJ genes were aligned to IMGT germline references, and clonotypes were defined by unique CDR3 amino acid sequence plus V-J genes. Clonal expansion, Shannon diversity, and CDR3 relatedness (CalcPairwiseDistances, ClusterSamples) were evaluated with VDJtools, and phylogenetic trees were built with CLCbio workbench. A clone was classed as expanded if it had 8 or more unique UMIs, a cutoff based on coefficient-of-variation modelling across technical triplicates. TCRdb ran its own pipeline on the public reads, namely fastp trimming at Q25 and MiXCR clone calling, and kept in-frame beta chains. When rows share a CDR3 protein, they turn into one entry using the most common DNA and genes. TCRdb's processing, not the authors' own work, is the source of the V and J calls. The sample data list around 13,000 distinct CDR3 sequences, and 7% of these were observed just once. The leading ten clones occupy roughly 25% of the sample.

The data are from a study of neurological immune-mediated disorders (dated by TCRdb to between 2019 and 2020). In the study overall: The study compared peripheral blood TCR-beta repertoires of HTLV-I-associated myelopathy (HAM/TSP) patients, multiple sclerosis patients and healthy controls using UMI-based sequencing. The approximately 100 TCR-beta libraries included longitudinal samples, technical triplicates and paired sorted CD4+ and CD8+ T-cell subsets alongside PBMC samples. Of the approximately 66 subjects in the cohort, around 14 were HAM/TSP patients, approximately 35 were multiple sclerosis patients, and about 20 were healthy controls.

Results the study describes overall, beyond this receptor: TCR clonal expansion was greatest in HAM/TSP patients and smallest in MS patients, who ranked below even healthy controls. Across subjects, expanded clones never shared an identical CDR3 amino acid sequence, which suggests that the TCR-beta repertoires in every group were private.

The healthy controls were volunteers from blood banks in Maryland, USA. Sorted-subset TCR libraries were prepared from about a million sorted CD4+ or CD8+ T cells. Peripheral blood was subjected to Ficoll-Hypaque density gradient centrifugation to isolate PBMCs, which were then cryopreserved in liquid nitrogen. Paired sorted CD4+ and CD8+ subsets came from healthy controls, HAM/TSP patients and MS patients. CDR1 and CDR2 are drawn from the germline V gene: SGDLS, YYNGEE. The CDR3 starts with the cysteine, ends with the phenylalanine, and has 18 residues. Of the read, only the CDR3 DNA is kept; its 54 bases are in frame from base 1. V is trimmed back by 3 bases and J by 2 bases, and the junction contains 15 bases that no gene match accounts for.

Sequencing input: CD8+ T cells from blood. The sequence was collected from a woman aged 40 to 50 in good health. This sequence uses TRBV9 and TRBJ2-3; 7 middle bases align to TRBD2. The CDR3 is CASSAPRGGGANTDTQYF. At the DNA level, the sequence is TGTGCCAGCAGCGCGCCGCGGGGCGGGGGAGCTAACACAGATACGCAGTATTTT.